These 7 T cell receptor beta chains came from one sample sequenced in a study of blood T cell repertoires in COVID-19. Data came from immunoSEQ multiplex PCR; TCRdb stores just in-frame clones and leaves some out. The sample holds more than 70,000 clones; 80% to 95% are singletons and the top ten take 0.7% to 0.9%. The source material was peripheral blood. The receptors originated from a woman aged 80 or over with acute or convalescent COVID-19.

J is TRBJ2-2 and V is TRBV5-4, with TRBD2 matching over 7 bases. V dropped 0 bases and J dropped 3; count of bases not matched to a gene: 2. The CDR3 covers 15 residues. CDR1 is SGHNT and CDR2 is YYREEE in the germline V gene (reference sequence). The CDR3 DNA is TGTGCCAGCAGCTTGGGCGGGGGTCACACCGGGGAGCTGTTTTTT. As protein: CASSLGGGHTGELFF.

This clone has only one observation. The chain is built from TRBV19 and TRBJ1-5; 7 bases are a match to TRBD1. J lost 5 bases, V lost 10 bases, and 17 bases had no gene match. This CDR3 contains 16 residues. CDR1 and CDR2 (germline): LNHDA, SQIVND (reference sequence). The CDR3 region is CATKSTTGIRDQPQHF. The CDR3 bases are TGTGCCACAAAGTCGACGACAGGGATCAGGGATCAGCCCCAGCATTTT.

The J gene is TRBJ1-5, the V gene TRBV6-6; D not resolved. The length of the CDR3 is 13 residues. The germline gives CDR1 MNHNY, CDR2 SVGAGI (reference sequence). Trimming removed 0 bases from V and 6 bases from J, with 6 bases in between. This CDR3 reads CASSYSTIQPQHF. The CDR3, as DNA: TGTGCCAGCAGTTACTCGACTATTCAGCCCCAGCATTTT.

The chain is built from TRBV11-3 and TRBJ1-5; TRBD1 aligns across 11 bases. From germline, CDR1 is SGHNT and CDR2 YENEEA. This CDR3 is 17 amino acids long. Trimming removed 5 bases from V and 6 bases from J; junction bases left unmatched: 12. The CDR3 spells CASSPETGTGGCQPQHF. In DNA form, the CDR3 reads TGTGCCAGCAGCCCGGAGACCGGGACAGGGGGTTGTCAGCCCCAGCATTTT.

The chain joins TRBV4-1 to TRBJ2-5, with TRBD2 matching 11 bases. The CDR3 is made up of 18 amino acids. Germline CDR1 is MGHRA and CDR2 is YSYEKL. Germline trimming cut 2 bases from V and 4 bases from J; bases unmatched to any gene: 12. The CDR3 DNA is TGCGCCAGCAGCCAACCCGCGGGACTAGCGGCAAGGGGAGAGACCCAGTACTTC. This codes for CASSQPAGLAARGETQYF.

V and J are TRBV19 and TRBJ2-1, with 8 bases aligning to TRBD1. The CDR3 contains 15 residues. Trimming removed 4 bases from V and 8 bases from J; junction bases left unmatched: 10. The germline V gene encodes CDR1 LNHDA and CDR2 SQIVND (reference sequence). The CDR3 spells CASSTRGLDLDEQFF. CDR3 nucleotide sequence: TGTGCCAGTAGTACCAGGGGGCTGGACCTGGATGAGCAGTTCTTC. Using reference TRBV19 and TRBJ2-1 for the parts outside the CDR3, the full variable domain is DGGITQSPKYLFRKEGQNVTLSCEQNLNHDAMYWYRQDPGQGLRLIYYSQIVNDFQKGDIAEGYSVSREKKESFPLTVTSAQKNPTAFYLCASSTRGLDLDEQFFGPGTRLTVL.

The genes are TRBV28 and TRBJ2-3; 7 bases fit TRBD1. Germline CDR1 is MDHEN and CDR2 is SYDVKM. The length of the CDR3 is 15 residues. V was clipped by 4 bases and J by 2 bases; unmatched bases: 6. The CDR3 sequence is CASSSHRGVTDTQYF. The DNA of the CDR3 is TGTGCCAGCAGTTCCCACAGGGGAGTCACAGATACGCAGTATTTT.